This entry describes one TCR beta chain. The CDR3 extends over 14 amino acids. V dropped 0 bases and J dropped 3 bases, with 9 bases sitting between them. Germline CDR1 SGHRS, CDR2 YFSETQ. Data came from immunoSEQ multiplex PCR; TCRdb stores just in-frame clones and leaves some out. The sample carries around 50,000 clones, approximately 91% recorded once. These data come from a study of T cell changes during pregnancy in multiple sclerosis. The receptor comes from a female donor in good health, enrolled as a control in a pregnancy study. J is TRBJ2-5 and V is TRBV5-1, with TRBD1 as a possible D gene (5 bases). The source was CD4+ T cells from peripheral blood mononuclear cells, collected after pregnancy. The CDR3 DNA follows: TGCGCCAGCAGCTTGGATGGCAGGGAAGAGACCCAGTACTTC. Protein: CASSLDGREETQYF.